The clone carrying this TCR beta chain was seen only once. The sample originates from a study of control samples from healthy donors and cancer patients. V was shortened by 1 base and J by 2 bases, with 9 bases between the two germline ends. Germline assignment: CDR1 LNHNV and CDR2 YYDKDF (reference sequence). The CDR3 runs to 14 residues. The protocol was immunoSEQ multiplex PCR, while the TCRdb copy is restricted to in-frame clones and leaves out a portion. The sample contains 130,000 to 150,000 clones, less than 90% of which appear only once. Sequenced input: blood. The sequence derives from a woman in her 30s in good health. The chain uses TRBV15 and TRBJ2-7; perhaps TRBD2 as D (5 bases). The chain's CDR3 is CATSRAGDTYEQYF. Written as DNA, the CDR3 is TGTGCCACCAGCAGAGCCGGGGATACCTACGAGCAGTACTTC. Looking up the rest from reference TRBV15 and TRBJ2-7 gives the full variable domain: DAMVIQNPRYQVTQFGKPVTLSCSQTLNHNVMYWYQQKSSQAPKLLFHYYDKDFNNEADTPDNFQSRRPNTSFCFLDIRSPGLGDTAMYLCATSRAGDTYEQYFGPGTRLTVT.